This T cell receptor (beta chain) was sequenced during a study of somatic mutations in cytotoxic T cells in rheumatoid arthritis. Study background: Patients had approximately 31 ml EDTA blood drawn right after diagnosis, before any treatment.

Clones were read by immunoSEQ multiplex PCR, and TCRdb kept only the in-frame ones, dropping some. The table includes 23,000 or so clones, roughly 80% detected once. Study findings and constraints: Among rheumatoid arthritis patients and age-matched healthy controls, CD8+ T-cell clonality was not significantly different.

Regarding this clone: The antigen remains undetermined.

Material: CD8+ T cells sorted from blood. The TCR sequence derives from an adult with rheumatoid arthritis.

CDR3 loop: CASFPKGGVGTDTQYF. DNA for the CDR3: TGTGCCAGCTTCCCAAAAGGGGGCGTGGGCACAGATACGCAGTATTTT. The chain joins TRBV18 to TRBJ2-3, with TRBD1 matching over 7 bases. The V segment lost 7 bases and the J segment 1 base; nucleotides outside the gene matches: 11. Germline assignment: CDR1 KGHSH and CDR2 LQKENI. This CDR3 is built from 16 residues.